These 27 T cell receptor beta chains share one sample of origin, sequenced in a study of cytomegalovirus exposure and HLA in healthy donors. PCR involved 60 Vbeta and 13 Jbeta primers. Assay: immunoSEQ multiplex PCR; the TCRdb copy retains only in-frame clones and omits some. Here the sample spans 120,000 to 150,000 clones, about 83% being singletons. Sample: PBMCs. The receptors stem from a man in his forties in good health and CMV-seropositive.

The chain is built from TRBV28 and TRBJ1-1; tentative D call: TRBD1 (6 bases). Trimming stripped 6 bases from V and 0 bases from J, with 11 bases between. Looked up from germline, CDR1 is MDHEN and CDR2 is SYDVKM. This CDR3 is built from 14 residues. For the CDR3, the DNA is TGTGCCAGCAGACCCCAGGGGCTGAACACTGAAGCTTTCTTT. Translation gives CASRPQGLNTEAFF.

This chain uses TRBV28 with TRBJ2-3; D possibly corresponds to TRBD2 (6 bases). CDR1 is MDHEN and CDR2 is SYDVKM in the germline V gene. V was cut by 5 bases and J by 3 bases, with 15 bases left in between. The CDR3 loop spans 15 amino acids. The CDR3 sequence is CASSGTGRETDTQYF. The CDR3 DNA sequence: TGTGCCAGCAGTGGGACGGGACGGGAGACAGATACGCAGTATTTT.

The J gene is TRBJ2-5, the V gene TRBV30, with TRBD1 matching over 7 bases. The germline CDR1 and CDR2 sequences are GTSNPN and SVGIG (reference sequence). The CDR3 length is 17 residues. After removal of 8 bases from V and 2 bases from J, the junction contained 20 bases not matched to a gene. The CDR3 sequence is CAGSSWVKGTVQETQYF. The CDR3 DNA reads TGTGCCGGGTCCTCTTGGGTAAAAGGGACAGTACAAGAGACCCAGTACTTC.

The chain carries TRBV4-3 and TRBJ1-6; 7 positions match TRBD1. The CDR3 is 16 residues long. CDR1 LGHNA and CDR2 YSLEER come from the germline V gene. J was trimmed by 4 bases and V by 0 bases; bases with no gene match: 3. The CDR3 reads CASSQERTGYNSPLHF. The DNA for the CDR3 is TGCGCCAGCAGCCAAGAGCGGACAGGATATAATTCACCCCTCCACTTT.

This clone was observed a handful of times. The chain recombines TRBV9 with TRBJ2-2, with 10 bases fitting TRBD1. The CDR3 contains 16 residues. Germline CDR1 and CDR2: SGDLS and YYNGEE. After removal of 3 bases from V and 3 bases from J, the junction contained 5 bases not matched to a gene. The CDR3 DNA sequence: TGTGCCAGCAGCGACCTCGGGACAGGGGACACCGGGGAGCTGTTTTTT. This gives the protein CASSDLGTGDTGELFF.

The chain is built from TRBV19 and TRBJ1-3; 8 nucleotides line up with TRBD1. Germline V gene lookup returns CDR1 LNHDA and CDR2 SQIVND (reference sequence). The CDR3 totals 16 residues. The junction had 14 bases not matched to a gene; V was cut back by 5 bases and J by 8 bases. This CDR3 reads CASSPLPGQGFYTIYF. CDR3 DNA sequence: TGTGCCAGTAGTCCTCTCCCCGGACAGGGATTCTACACCATATATTTT.

V gene TRBV7-9 combines with J gene TRBJ2-5; 7 bases match TRBD1. Germline V gene data show CDR1 as SEHNR and CDR2 as FQNEAQ (reference sequence). Trimming cost V 5 bases and J 5 bases; bases outside gene matches: 8. The CDR3 extends over 14 amino acids. The CDR3 DNA reads TGTGCCAGCAGCGCGCAGACAGGGCGGGAGACCCAGTACTTC. Its translation: CASSAQTGRETQYF.

The rearrangement links TRBV7-9 to TRBJ1-6, with D possibly being TRBD1 (5 bases). Germline V gene data show CDR1 as SEHNR and CDR2 as FQNEAQ (reference sequence). The germline V and J ends were trimmed by 1 base and 7 bases, with 8 bases remaining between them. The CDR3 has 14 residues. Here the CDR3 reads CASSLDQGNSPLHF. The CDR3 DNA reads TGTGCCAGCAGCTTAGACCAGGGAAATTCACCCCTCCACTTT.

In DNA, the CDR3 is TGTGCCAGCAGTGCTAGCGGAGGCACAGATACGCAGTATTTT. This sequence encodes CASSASGGTDTQYF. The rearrangement links TRBV25-1 to TRBJ2-3, with 7 nucleotides matching TRBD2. CDR1 MGHDK and CDR2 SYGVNS come from the germline V gene. This CDR3 has 14 residues. V dropped 4 bases and J dropped 1; count of bases not matched to a gene: 2.

J is TRBJ2-7 and V is TRBV5-4, with 9 bases identical to TRBD1. Germline values: CDR1 SGHNT, CDR2 YYREEE (reference sequence). The CDR3 is 14 residues long. After removal of 4 bases from V and 4 bases from J, the junction contained 6 bases not matched to a gene. The CDR3 reads CASSLTGGGYEQYF. In DNA form, the CDR3 reads TGTGCCAGCAGCCTGACAGGGGGGGGGTACGAGCAGTACTTC.

This clone is a singleton in its sample. This rearrangement joins TRBV5-1 to TRBJ2-5; TRBD2 matches 12 bases. CDR1 and CDR2 (germline): SGHRS, YFSETQ. The CDR3 extends over 14 amino acids. Trimming took 3 bases from V and 4 from J; bases not matched to a gene: 1. The CDR3 reads CASSWGLAGETQYF. The CDR3 bases are TGCGCCAGCAGCTGGGGACTAGCGGGAGAGACCCAGTACTTC.

J is TRBJ2-1 and V is TRBV5-4; 7 bases fit TRBD2. V shed 4 bases and J 3 bases; nucleotides not matched to a gene: 4. The CDR3 has 14 residues. CDR1 SGHNT and CDR2 YYREEE come from the germline V gene (reference sequence). CDR3 in amino acids: CASSPRDYYNEQFF. In DNA, the CDR3 is TGTGCCAGCAGCCCTCGGGACTACTACAATGAGCAGTTCTTC.

This chain uses TRBV6-5 with TRBJ2-5; 11 bases align to TRBD2. Germline V gene lookup returns CDR1 MNHEY and CDR2 SVGAGI. The CDR3 extends over 13 amino acids. V lost 5 bases to trimming and J lost 5 bases; unmatched junction nucleotides: 1. The CDR3 sequence: CASSRLAGETQYF. For the CDR3, the DNA is TGTGCCAGCAGTCGACTAGCGGGGGAGACCCAGTACTTC.

The chain recombines TRBV13 with TRBJ1-5, with D maybe TRBD1 (5 bases). The CDR3 length is 15 residues. Trimming took 0 bases from V and 4 from J, leaving 10 bases between them. The germline gives CDR1 PRHDT, CDR2 FYEKMQ (reference sequence). For the CDR3, the DNA is TGTGCCAGCAGCTTAGGGGGAGGGGAGAATCAGCCCCAGCATTTT. Translated: CASSLGGGENQPQHF.

This clone was found a few times. The genes are TRBV19 and TRBJ2-1; 8 bases line up with TRBD1. The CDR3 runs to 14 residues. Germline V gene sequence: CDR1 LNHDA, CDR2 SQIVND (reference sequence). With V trimmed by 3 bases and J by 4 bases, 2 bases remained unmatched. The CDR3 loop reads CASSMGQEYNEQFF. DNA of the CDR3: TGTGCCAGTAGTATGGGACAGGAATACAATGAGCAGTTCTTC.

The chain recombines TRBV5-1 with TRBJ2-7; TRBD2 agrees at 7 bases. The ends lost 0 bases at V and 4 bases at J; junction bases unmatched: 10. This CDR3 is built from 16 residues. The germline V gene encodes CDR1 SGHRS and CDR2 YFSETQ. CDR3 residues: CASSLVSGRALYEQYF. The CDR3 DNA reads TGCGCCAGCAGCTTGGTCAGTGGGAGGGCCTTGTACGAGCAGTACTTC.

This clone was recorded a few times. The V call is TRBV11-2, the J call TRBJ2-7; possibly TRBD2 for D (6 bases). V shed 2 bases and J shed 1 base, with 12 bases lying between them. The germline V gene encodes CDR1 SGHAT and CDR2 FQNNGV. The CDR3 spans 15 residues. The CDR3, as DNA: TGTGCCAGCAGCTTACGTCAGGGACTTTCCTACGAGCAGTACTTC. Translation gives CASSLRQGLSYEQYF.

This chain uses TRBV14 with TRBJ2-7; D remains ambiguous. The germline gives CDR1 SGHDN, CDR2 FVKESK. This CDR3 comprises 14 residues. The V end lost 6 bases, the J end lost 0 bases, and 12 bases lay between the germline ends. In DNA form, the CDR3 reads TGTGCCAGCAGAGCATTATTACCCTCCTACGAGCAGTACTTC. Its translation is CASRALLPSYEQYF.

This rearrangement joins TRBV9 to TRBJ2-3, with a weak D call TRBD2 (6 bases). V was shortened by 5 bases and J by 4 bases, with 11 bases between the two germline ends. Germline CDR1 SGDLS, CDR2 YYNGEE. There are 13 residues in the CDR3. This CDR3 is CASSQTGADTQYF. Here the CDR3 DNA reads TGTGCCAGCAGTCAAACGGGGGCAGATACGCAGTATTTT.

The rearrangement uses TRBV5-5 and TRBJ1-2, with D perhaps TRBD1 (5 bases). The germline V gene encodes CDR1 SGHKS and CDR2 YYEKEE (reference sequence). This CDR3 has 14 amino acids. V was cut by 6 bases and J by 0 bases, with 12 bases left in between. This CDR3 reads CASTPTVPNYGYTF. CDR3 DNA sequence: TGTGCCAGCACCCCGACAGTACCTAACTATGGCTACACCTTC. The complete variable domain, with remaining parts taken from reference TRBV5-5 and TRBJ1-2, reads DAGVTQSPTHLIKTRGQQVTLRCSPISGHKSVSWYQQVLGQGPQFIFQYYEKEERGRGNFPDRFSARQFPNYSSELNVNALLLGDSALYLCASTPTVPNYGYTFGSGTRLTVV.

This chain uses TRBV9 with TRBJ2-5; 9 bases align to TRBD1. The CDR3 has 16 amino acids. Germline values: CDR1 SGDLS, CDR2 YYNGEE. The V and J ends lost 0 bases and 1 base, in that order; junction bases with no gene match: 4. CDR3 sequence: CASSVGDRGFQETQYF. The CDR3 DNA reads TGTGCCAGCAGCGTAGGCGACAGGGGGTTCCAAGAGACCCAGTACTTC. Variable domain in full (rest from reference TRBV9 and TRBJ2-5): DSGVTQTPKHLITATGQRVTLRCSPRSGDLSVYWYQQSLDQGLQFLIQYYNGEERAKGNILERFSAQQFPDLHSELNLSSLELGDSALYFCASSVGDRGFQETQYFGPGTRLLVL.

The chain employs TRBV7-7 and TRBJ2-5; D may be TRBD2 (6 bases). The length of the CDR3 is 14 residues. Germline values: CDR1 SSHAT, CDR2 FNYEAQ (reference sequence). The germline V and J ends were trimmed by 4 bases and 5 bases, with 14 bases remaining between them. The CDR3 DNA follows: TGTGCCAGCAGCTCAGGAGGGAGTTCGGAGACCCAGTACTTC. Encoded protein: CASSSGGSSETQYF.

The CDR3 coding sequence is TGTGCCAGCAGTTGTGGGACAGAAAGTGCGCCCCAGCATTTT. Amino acids: CASSCGTESAPQHF. The V call is TRBV6-5, the J call TRBJ1-5; 7 bases agree with TRBD1. CDR1 MNHEY and CDR2 SVGAGI come from the germline V gene. With 4 bases clipped from V and 9 bases from J, the junction kept 9 bases outside the gene matches. The CDR3 has 14 amino acids.

V is TRBV20-1 and J is TRBJ1-1; 9 bases align to TRBD1. J lost 7 bases, V lost 6 bases, and 3 bases had no gene match. This CDR3 is 11 amino acids long. From germline, CDR1 is DFQATT and CDR2 SNEGSKA (reference sequence). CDR3 loop: CSAPTGGEAFF. DNA of the CDR3: TGCAGTGCCCCGACAGGGGGTGAAGCTTTCTTT.

The J gene is TRBJ2-3, the V gene TRBV5-1; 10 bases match TRBD2. CDR3 length equals 19 residues. The germline gives CDR1 SGHRS, CDR2 YFSETQ. V lost 1 base to trimming and J lost 4 bases; unmatched junction nucleotides: 15. The CDR3 sequence is CASSLTRTSGIEVADTQYF. In nucleotides, the CDR3 is TGCGCCAGCAGCTTGACTCGAACTAGCGGGATAGAGGTAGCAGATACGCAGTATTTT.

This chain connects TRBV11-3 to TRBJ2-3; D is unclear. Per the germline V gene, CDR1 is SGHNT and CDR2 is YENEEA. This CDR3 is 14 amino acids long. Trimming removed 3 bases at V and 1 base at J, with 8 bases between. The CDR3 sequence: CASSFHRGTDTQYF. For the CDR3, the DNA is TGTGCCAGCAGCTTTCACCGCGGCACAGATACGCAGTATTTT.

This rearrangement joins TRBV19 to TRBJ2-2; 7 positions agree with TRBD2. There are 16 residues in the CDR3. The germline V gene has CDR1 LNHDA and CDR2 SQIVND (reference sequence). The ends lost 7 bases at V and 0 bases at J; junction bases unmatched: 8. CDR3 residues: CASTKGRGANTGELFF. The CDR3 DNA reads as TGTGCCAGTACCAAAGGGAGGGGCGCGAACACCGGGGAGCTGTTTTTT.